This TCR beta chain originates from a study of blood T cell repertoires in COVID-19. Germline trimming cut 6 bases from V and 10 bases from J; bases unmatched to any gene: 11. CDR1 is MRHNA and CDR2 is SNTAGT in the germline V gene. The CDR3 consists of 15 residues. The method was immunoSEQ multiplex PCR; TCRdb's version includes in-frame clones alone and lacks a portion of them. Counted here are roughly 240,000 clones, around 88% occurring once; the ten biggest clones make up 2% to 2.5%. The rearrangement uses TRBV6-4 and TRBJ2-7; the match to TRBD2 covers 14 bases. The sequence derives from a woman aged 40 to 55 with acute COVID-19. Material for sequencing was PBMCs or T cells enriched from blood (not recorded which). CDR3 region: CASSHPGLAGEIQYV. CDR3 DNA sequence: TGTGCCAGCAGCCACCCGGGACTAGCGGGAGAGATACAGTACGTC.